Listed here are 24 T cell receptor beta chains from one sample, sequenced in a study of T cells in Graves' hyperthyroidism and ophthalmopathy. RNA transcripts provided the source from which TCR beta CDR3 regions were amplified. TCR CDR3 underwent first-round RT-PCR with the HTBI primer set. TCRdb re-derived calls from the multiplex PCR reads in MiXCR, one entry per CDR3 protein. The table lists some 420,000 distinct CDR3 sequences, around 15% of them singletons. The specimen was blood. The receptor source for this set is a woman aged 18-29 years with Graves' hyperthyroidism.

The sample holds many counts of this clonotype. The gene calls are TRBV12-3 or TRBV12-4 and TRBJ1-6; 7 nucleotides match TRBD1. The CDR3 covers 15 residues. With V trimmed by 1 base and J by 5 bases, 2 bases remained unmatched. CDR3: CASSLGQGHNSPLHF. The CDR3 DNA follows: TGTGCCAGCAGTTTAGGACAGGGTCATAATTCACCCCTCCACTTT.

This clonotype was counted many times. CDR3 sequence (DNA): TGTGCCAGCAGTTTAGAGTTTGCCTGGACTAGCGGGAGGTTGAGCAACACCGGGGAGCTGTTTTTT. This codes for CASSLEFAWTSGRLSNTGELFF. V and J are TRBV12-3 or TRBV12-4 and TRBJ2-2; 14 bases line up with TRBD2. The CDR3 extends over 22 amino acids. V lost 1 base and J lost 2; bases outside the gene matches: 15.

This clonotype was recorded a few times. V and J are TRBV9 and TRBJ1-2; D unclear. V lost 1 base and J 4 bases, leaving 5 bases between the germline ends. CDR3 length: 12 amino acids. CDR1 is SGDLS and CDR2 is YYNGEE in the germline V gene. The CDR3 DNA is TGTGCCAGCAGCGTATCCGGCTATGGCTACACCTTC. Protein: CASSVSGYGYTF.

The chain combines TRBV7-8 with TRBJ1-3; 9 bases match TRBD1. The J segment lost 2 bases and the V segment lost 5 bases, leaving 4 bases of the junction unmatched. CDR3 length: 15 amino acids. Germline CDR1 SGHVS, CDR2 FQNEAQ. CDR3 sequence: CASSIRQGAGNTIYF. CDR3 nucleotides: TGTGCCAGCAGCATCCGACAGGGGGCTGGAAACACCATATATTTT.

This clonotype was found many times. V gene TRBV20-1 combines with J gene TRBJ2-2; D might be TRBD2 (6 bases). V was pared by 3 bases and J by 4 bases, with 9 bases between. The CDR3 spans 13 residues. From germline, CDR1 is DFQATT and CDR2 SNEGSKA (reference sequence). The CDR3 nucleotides read TGCAGTGCTAGTCGGGGGAGCACCGGGGAGCTGTTTTTT. This translates into CSASRGSTGELFF.

The table lists this clonotype with many counts. J is TRBJ2-7 and V is TRBV5-1, with D tentatively TRBD1 or TRBD2 (5 bases each). Germline values: CDR1 SGHRS, CDR2 YFSETQ. V lost 1 base and J lost 1, with 12 bases in between. The CDR3 extends over 15 amino acids. The CDR3 region has the DNA TGCGCCAGCAGCTTGATGGGACGCCAATCCTACGAGCAGTACTTC. It is translated as CASSLMGRQSYEQYF. Combining the CDR3 with reference TRBV5-1 and TRBJ2-7 gives the whole variable domain KAGVTQTPRYLIKTRGQQVTLSCSPISGHRSVSWYQQTPGQGLQFLFEYFSETQRNKGNFPGRFSGRQFSNSRSEMNVSTLELGDSALYLCASSLMGRQSYEQYFGPGTRLTVT.

This clonotype appeared a few times. This rearrangement joins TRBV4-3 to TRBJ2-1; D perhaps matches TRBD2 (6 bases). The CDR3 totals 16 residues. Trimming cost V 0 bases and J 10 bases, with 19 bases left between them. Per germline, CDR1 LGHNA and CDR2 YSLEER. Here the CDR3 reads CASSQEVGLRAVEQFF. CDR3 DNA sequence: TGCGCCAGCAGCCAAGAAGTGGGACTCCGGGCCGTGGAGCAGTTCTTC.

Many counts were recorded for this clonotype. This sequence joins TRBV7-2 and TRBJ2-1; 10 nucleotides agree with TRBD2. In germline, CDR1 is SGHTA, CDR2 FQGNSA. The CDR3 is 15 residues long. V shed 3 bases and J 4 bases; nucleotides not matched to a gene: 3. CDR3 sequence reads: CASSFSGGPYNEQFF. The CDR3 region has the DNA TGTGCCAGCAGCTTTAGCGGGGGGCCTTACAATGAGCAGTTCTTC.

This clonotype was seen ten or more times. The chain is built from TRBV3-1 and TRBJ2-5, with a tentative D call TRBD1 (5 bases). CDR1 and CDR2 from the germline V gene are LGHDT and YNNKEL (reference sequence). Trimming cost V 0 bases and J 9 bases, with 11 bases left between them. The CDR3 is 13 amino acids. In nucleotides, the CDR3 is TGTGCCAGCAGCCAAGAAGGGGTGTGGGCCCAGTACTTC. Its protein is CASSQEGVWAQYF.

This clonotype was counted only a few times. Without the conserved terminal phenylalanine or tryptophan, this CDR3 likely stems from a read error. The chain has TRBV20-1 and TRBJ1-2; TRBD1 matches at 8 bases. The CDR3 has 14 amino acids. V lost 6 bases and J lost 1; bases outside the gene matches: 7. Germline loops: CDR1 DFQATT, CDR2 SNEGSKA (reference sequence). The CDR3 here is CSAQTGAYNYGYTS. In DNA form, the CDR3 reads TGCAGTGCACAGACAGGGGCGTATAACTATGGCTACACCTCC.

This clonotype came up many times. The J gene is TRBJ1-5, the V gene TRBV6-2 or TRBV6-3; 8 bases match TRBD1. Per the germline V gene, CDR1 is MNHEY and CDR2 is SVGEGT. The CDR3 consists of 15 residues. J lost 6 bases, V lost 5 bases, and 9 bases had no gene match. The chain's CDR3 is CASSRRQGIGQPQHF. The CDR3 nucleotides are TGTGCCAGCAGTAGACGACAGGGGATCGGTCAGCCCCAGCATTTT.

The V gene is TRBV11-2, the J gene TRBJ1-1, with 7 bases that match TRBD1. V trimming: 3 bases; J trimming: 1 base; junction bases outside the gene matches: 5. Germline-derived CDR1 and CDR2 are SGHAT and FQNNGV. The CDR3 is 15 residues long. The CDR3 sequence is CASSLGNRGNTEAFF. In DNA form, the CDR3 reads TGTGCCAGCAGCTTGGGGAACAGGGGGAACACTGAAGCTTTCTTT.

The chain recombines TRBV29-1 with TRBJ1-2, with 11 bases matching TRBD1. The CDR3 length is 16 residues. Germline values: CDR1 SQVTM, CDR2 ANQGSEA. J was trimmed by 0 bases and V by 6 bases; bases with no gene match: 9. In DNA form, the CDR3 reads TGCAGCGTGGGACAGGGGGTGAAACCGTCTAACTATGGCTACACCTTC. Its translation: CSVGQGVKPSNYGYTF.

This clonotype was recorded many times. The chain combines TRBV27 with TRBJ2-6; D unclear. CDR1 MNHEY and CDR2 SMNVEV come from the germline V gene (reference sequence). The length of the CDR3 is 16 residues. The V end lost 3 bases, the J end lost 0 bases, and 9 bases lay between the germline ends. The CDR3 loop is CASSLRHTSGANVLTF. The CDR3 DNA reads as TGTGCCAGCAGTTTGCGGCACACCTCTGGGGCCAACGTCCTGACTTTC.

This clonotype was seen a few times. This chain connects TRBV2 to TRBJ2-2; a possible D gene is TRBD2 (5 bases). The CDR3 has 13 amino acids. CDR1 is SNHLY and CDR2 is FYNNEI in the germline V gene. V was trimmed by 8 bases and J by 7 bases, leaving 14 bases between them. The CDR3 nucleotides are TGTGCCAGCGAGTGGCGGAGGATCGGGGAGCTGTTTTTT. Translation: CASEWRRIGELFF.

On this clonotype itself: The conserved closing phenylalanine or tryptophan is absent in this CDR3, likely reflecting a read error. The chain couples TRBV5-6 to TRBJ1-1; no firm D call. The CDR3 runs 13 residues. The germline CDR1 and CDR2 sequences are SGHDT and YYEEEE. V gave up 4 bases and J gave up 1 base, with 8 bases separating them. This chain's CDR3 is CASSTRGNTEAFL. The CDR3 DNA reads as TGTGCCAGCAGCACTCGAGGGAACACTGAAGCTTTCCTT.

This clonotype was seen repeatedly, ten times or more. The rearrangement uses TRBV28 and TRBJ1-2; D uncertain. There are 12 residues in the CDR3. Per germline, CDR1 MDHEN and CDR2 SYDVKM. Trimming removed 2 bases at V and 2 bases at J, with 3 bases between. The CDR3 DNA reads TGTGCCAGCAGTTTACAAAACTATGGCTACACCTTC. It yields the protein CASSLQNYGYTF.

This chain uses TRBV6-1 with TRBJ2-6; no clear D. The length of the CDR3 is 16 residues. CDR1 is MNHNS and CDR2 is SASEGT in the germline V gene. The ends were cut back, 3 bases at V and 0 bases at J, with 9 bases in the middle. CDR3 sequence reads: CASSDPRTSGANVLTF. The DNA of the CDR3 is TGTGCCAGCAGTGATCCTAGAACCTCTGGGGCCAACGTCCTGACTTTC.

J is TRBJ2-3 and V is TRBV20-1; TRBD2 might be the D (6 bases). Trimming removed 6 bases at V and 0 bases at J, with 13 bases between. The germline V gene encodes CDR1 DFQATT and CDR2 SNEGSKA (reference sequence). The CDR3 is 14 amino acids. The CDR3 DNA follows: TGCAGTGCATCCGCTAGCGTCAGCACAGATACGCAGTATTTT. Protein: CSASASVSTDTQYF.

This clonotype was detected ten times or more. This chain links TRBV4-3 with TRBJ2-1, with D perhaps TRBD1 (5 bases). V dropped 0 bases and J dropped 5 bases, with 20 bases sitting between them. Germline V lookup: CDR1 LGHNA, CDR2 YSLEER. The CDR3 has 18 residues. CDR3 in amino acids: CASSQEVPLWTQDNEQFF. The CDR3, as DNA: TGCGCCAGCAGCCAAGAAGTTCCTCTTTGGACACAAGACAATGAGCAGTTCTTC.

This clonotype was seen ten or more times. The chain joins TRBV3-1 to TRBJ2-7; D is unresolved. Trimming pared 4 bases from V and 2 bases from J, leaving 18 bases between. This CDR3 is 16 amino acids long. The V gene's germline CDR1 is LGHDT and CDR2 YNNKEL (reference sequence). CDR3 coding DNA: TGTGCCAGCAGCCCCCTACGGCCAGAAGAGGCCTACGAGCAGTACTTC. The encoded protein is CASSPLRPEEAYEQYF.

This clonotype showed up just a few times. The V gene is TRBV13, the J gene TRBJ2-7; 12 nucleotides agree with TRBD1. Germline loops: CDR1 PRHDT, CDR2 FYEKMQ (reference sequence). The CDR3 runs 16 residues. J was trimmed by 2 bases and V by 6 bases; bases with no gene match: 8. The CDR3 DNA follows: TGTGCCAGCAGTCGTCCCGGGACAGGGGGCCCCTACGAGCAGTACTTC. Its protein product is CASSRPGTGGPYEQYF.

This clonotype was detected many times. The V call is TRBV5-1, the J call TRBJ2-4; 14 bases are shared with TRBD2. This CDR3 has 18 residues. V lost 0 bases, J lost 7 bases, and 9 bases stayed unmatched. Germline assignment: CDR1 SGHRS and CDR2 YFSETQ. The CDR3, as DNA: TGCGCCAGCAGCTTGGAGGGGACTAGCGGGGGCCAACGGAACATTCAGTACTTC. Translation gives CASSLEGTSGGQRNIQYF.

This clonotype has only one observation. The V call is TRBV20-1, the J call TRBJ2-1; D is uncertain. CDR1 is DFQATT, CDR2 SNEGSKA, per germline (reference sequence). This CDR3 contains 11 residues. V dropped 6 bases and J dropped 7 bases, with 10 bases sitting between them. The DNA of the CDR3 is TGCAGTGCCCTTAGTATGAATGAGCAGTTCTTC. Translation gives CSALSMNEQFF.